This T cell receptor beta chain came from a study of early T cells in non-severe SARS-CoV-2 infection. The CDR3 loop spans 15 amino acids. V lost 1 base and J 4 bases, leaving 11 bases between the germline ends. Germline-derived CDR1 and CDR2 are SGHTA and FQGTGA. In TCRdb, the 5' RACE reads were re-called with MiXCR into one record per CDR3 protein. Of roughly 61,000 distinct CDR3 sequences in the sample, under 10% were seen once. The sequence came from an adult who was a healthcare worker with PCR-confirmed SARS-CoV-2 infection or an uninfected control (not recorded which). The V call is TRBV7-3, the J call TRBJ2-1; TRBD2 is a possible D gene (6 bases). The sequencing sample was made of whole blood. In nucleotides, the CDR3 is TGTGCCAGCAGCTTAAGGGGGACTGGATACAATGAGCAGTTCTTC. Amino acids: CASSLRGTGYNEQFF.